This T cell receptor beta chain was sequenced in a study of T-cell reconstitution after alpha-beta-depleted transplantation in children. Unique molecular identifiers were used in preparing the TCRbeta library. A single record per CDR3 protein comes from TCRdb applying MiXCR to the PCR reads. The data contain about 500,000 distinct CDR3 sequences, about 10% of them seen just once; the ten biggest clones take up 14%. Unmatched junction bases numbered 1, after V lost 4 bases and J lost 1 base. CDR1 is SQVTM and CDR2 is ANQGSEA in the germline V gene. This CDR3 has 13 residues. The study, taken as a whole, reports: It was reported that alpha-beta T cells came from several hundred expanded graft clones (about two months after transplant).

The sample holds a few counts of this clonotype. Its antigen is undetermined. The input for sequencing was PBMCs, mostly from graft donor cells, taken 180 days after TCRalphabeta/CD19-depleted stem cell transplant. The chain recombines TRBV29-1 with TRBJ2-4; TRBD1 aligns across 7 bases. The receptor comes from a female patient between 2 and 15 years old who had a stem cell transplant for aplastic anemia, so the T cells may come from the graft donor. CDR3 coding DNA: TGCAGCGTTGCACAGGGGGCCAAAAACATTCAGTACTTC. Its protein is CSVAQGAKNIQYF.